The 23 T cell receptor beta chains given below trace back to one sample, sequenced in a study of T-cell reconstitution after alpha-beta-depleted transplantation in children. A library of TCRbeta sequences, prepared with unique molecular identifiers, was generated. MiXCR was run by TCRdb on the PCR reads, yielding one entry per CDR3 protein. The sample has 190,000 or so distinct CDR3 sequences; roughly 6.5% are singletons. The sample was PBMCs, taken before TCRalphabeta/CD19-depleted stem cell transplant. These TCRs come from a girl younger than two with combined immunodeficiency, due to receive a stem cell transplant.

This clonotype was detected ten times or more. V and J are TRBV29-1 and TRBJ2-7; 9 nucleotides align to TRBD2. In germline, CDR1 is SQVTM, CDR2 ANQGSEA. The CDR3 is 12 amino acids. The J segment lost 7 bases and the V segment lost 6 bases, leaving 7 bases of the junction unmatched. DNA of the CDR3: TGCAGCGTGACGGGACTAGCTACGGAGCAGTACTTC. Its translation is CSVTGLATEQYF.

This clonotype was recorded many times. This chain connects TRBV7-6 to TRBJ2-7; D is perhaps TRBD1 or TRBD2 (7 bases each). Trimming pared 6 bases from V and 2 bases from J, leaving 14 bases between. This CDR3 contains 14 residues. Germline CDR1 is SGHVS and CDR2 is FNYEAQ. The CDR3 DNA sequence: TGTGCCAGCAGTCGGGGGGACAGAACCTACGAGCAGTACTTC. Its translation is CASSRGDRTYEQYF.

This clonotype appeared many times. This chain links TRBV10-3 with TRBJ2-1; TRBD1 might be the D (6 bases). Deletions cut 8 bases from V and 7 bases from J, with 12 bases between. The CDR3 length is 12 residues. Germline lookup yields CDR1 ENHRY and CDR2 SYGVKD. Written as DNA, the CDR3 is TGTGCCATCCCCAGGGGCTGGAATGAGCAGTTCTTC. It yields the protein CAIPRGWNEQFF.

The chain links TRBV7-2 to TRBJ2-7, with a possible D match to TRBD2 (5 bases). The germline gives CDR1 SGHTA, CDR2 FQGNSA. V was pared by 5 bases and J by 1 base, with 15 bases between. The CDR3 is made up of 15 amino acids. CDR3 sequence reads: CASSVGPRLSYEQYF. Here the CDR3 DNA reads TGTGCCAGCAGCGTCGGCCCGCGACTATCCTACGAGCAGTACTTC.

The DNA of the CDR3 is TGTGCCAGCAGCGTAGGAGTGGCGCAGTATTTT. It is translated as CASSVGVAQYF. This sequence joins TRBV9 and TRBJ2-3; no reliable D call. The length of the CDR3 is 11 residues. The V end was cut by 0 bases, the J end by 10 bases, with 6 bases between. Germline CDR1 reads SGDLS; CDR2 reads YYNGEE.

This clonotype was seen ten or more times. The chain uses TRBV7-6 and TRBJ1-1; no reliable D call. The germline V gene encodes CDR1 SGHVS and CDR2 FNYEAQ. The CDR3 is made up of 16 amino acids. V shed 5 bases and J shed 4 bases, with 20 bases lying between them. The CDR3 loop reads CASSQLRLEVSTEAFF. For the CDR3, the DNA is TGTGCCAGCAGCCAGCTCAGGTTGGAAGTATCCACTGAAGCTTTCTTT.

This clonotype came up many times. V is TRBV10-3 and J is TRBJ2-1, with D perhaps TRBD2 (5 bases). Trimming pared 5 bases from V and 0 bases from J, leaving 20 bases between. The CDR3 consists of 18 residues. The germline V gene has CDR1 ENHRY and CDR2 SYGVKD. The chain's CDR3 is CAISHYRGSGSSYNEQFF. The CDR3 bases are TGTGCCATCAGTCACTACCGAGGTAGTGGGAGCTCCTACAATGAGCAGTTCTTC.

This clonotype was counted between two and nine times. The chain has TRBV20-1 and TRBJ2-2; 7 bases match TRBD2. CDR1 is DFQATT, CDR2 SNEGSKA, per germline (reference sequence). This CDR3 spans 18 amino acids. With V trimmed by 2 bases and J by 0 bases, 12 bases remained unmatched. The chain's CDR3 is CSARPVGGGRANTGELFF. Written as DNA, the CDR3 is TGCAGTGCTAGACCGGTGGGGGGTGGGAGGGCGAACACCGGGGAGCTGTTTTTT.

This clonotype was seen a few times. V is TRBV29-1 and J is TRBJ1-2; a weak D match, TRBD1 (6 bases). The CDR3 runs to 13 residues. The V end was cut by 4 bases, the J end by 2 bases, with 11 bases between. Germline CDR1 SQVTM, CDR2 ANQGSEA. The chain's CDR3 is CSVGQGTNYGYTF. CDR3 sequence (DNA): TGCAGCGTTGGGCAGGGGACCAACTATGGCTACACCTTC.

The table lists this clonotype with many counts. The chain links TRBV7-9 to TRBJ2-1; TRBD2 matches at 13 bases. The CDR3 consists of 15 residues. J was trimmed by 5 bases and V by 5 bases; bases with no gene match: 3. CDR1 and CDR2 (germline): SEHNR, FQNEAQ (reference sequence). Here the CDR3 reads CASSTSGGANNEQFF. The CDR3 nucleotides are TGTGCCAGCAGCACTAGCGGGGGGGCGAACAATGAGCAGTTCTTC.

The sample holds many counts of this clonotype. The chain uses TRBV12-3 or TRBV12-4 and TRBJ2-5; D is ambiguous. The CDR3 runs 15 residues. V was pared by 7 bases and J by 5 bases, with 20 bases between. The CDR3 nucleotides read TGTGCCAGCATCCCCACCCGGTCCCTTGAGGAGACCCAGTACTTC. This sequence encodes CASIPTRSLEETQYF.

With regard to this clonotype: At one end, the junction sequence differs from germline, possibly due to a read error. This chain joins TRBV4-2 and TRBJ2-7; 9 positions match TRBD2. The CDR3 loop spans 16 amino acids. Germline CDR1 and CDR2: LGHNA and YNFKEQ. CDR3 protein: CARSPGLAGGSYEQYF. The CDR3 DNA reads TGTGCCAGGAGCCCCGGGCTCGCGGGAGGGTCCTACGAGCAGTACTTC.

At least ten counts were recorded for this clonotype. V gene TRBV5-1 combines with J gene TRBJ2-1; 9 bases align to TRBD1. V trimming: 4 bases; J trimming: 0 bases; junction bases outside the gene matches: 8. CDR1 is SGHRS, CDR2 YFSETQ, per germline. CDR3 length equals 17 residues. In nucleotides, the CDR3 is TGCGCCAGCAGCACAAACAGGGGGCGTAGCTCCTACAATGAGCAGTTCTTC. Its translation: CASSTNRGRSSYNEQFF.

This clonotype was observed many times. The CDR3 nucleotides read TGCGCCAGCAGCCAAGGTACAGGGTCTGGAAACACCATATATTTT. Translating gives CASSQGTGSGNTIYF. The J gene is TRBJ1-3, the V gene TRBV4-3; TRBD1 is a possible D gene (6 bases). The length of the CDR3 is 15 residues. Germline V gives CDR1 LGHNA, CDR2 YSLEER. The V gene lost 1 base and the J gene lost 1 base, with 8 bases spanning the gap.

This clonotype was counted at least ten times. The chain carries TRBV27 and TRBJ2-7; 10 positions match TRBD2. This CDR3 region has 17 residues. CDR1 is MNHEY and CDR2 is SMNVEV in the germline V gene (reference sequence). V lost 1 base and J lost 5; bases outside the gene matches: 11. CDR3 loop: CASSLYASGSGYDEQYF. DNA of the CDR3: TGTGCCAGCAGTTTATACGCTAGCGGGAGTGGTTATGACGAGCAGTACTTC.

This clonotype appeared many times. V and J are TRBV29-1 and TRBJ2-1, with 8 bases lining up with TRBD2. V trimming: 0 bases; J trimming: 7 bases; junction bases outside the gene matches: 11. From germline, CDR1 is SQVTM and CDR2 ANQGSEA. The CDR3 runs 16 residues. The CDR3, as DNA: TGCAGCGTTGAAGACCCGGGACTAGTTCTAGGGAATGAGCAGTTCTTC. This codes for CSVEDPGLVLGNEQFF.

At least ten counts were recorded for this clonotype. The V call is TRBV7-6, the J call TRBJ2-5; no definite D call. With 1 base removed from V and 3 bases from J, the gap between germline ends came to 6 bases. CDR3 length equals 13 residues. The germline V gene encodes CDR1 SGHVS and CDR2 FNYEAQ. The CDR3: CASSLETEETQYF. The CDR3 bases are TGTGCCAGCAGCTTAGAAACAGAAGAGACCCAGTACTTC.

This clonotype was seen repeatedly, ten times or more. The chain combines TRBV3-1 with TRBJ2-7, with D hard to call. V was shortened by 4 bases and J by 3 bases, with 16 bases between the two germline ends. This CDR3 comprises 15 residues. Germline CDR1 and CDR2: LGHDT and YNNKEL (reference sequence). Here the CDR3 DNA reads TGTGCCAGCAGCCGCCCCCTAGGCTCCAGCTACGAGCAGTACTTC. This encodes CASSRPLGSSYEQYF.

This clonotype has a count of ten or more. This rearrangement joins TRBV5-1 to TRBJ2-7; TRBD2 is a possible D gene (5 bases). CDR3 length: 15 residues. With 0 bases removed from V and 3 bases from J, the gap between germline ends came to 13 bases. The germline gives CDR1 SGHRS, CDR2 YFSETQ. The CDR3 reads CASSLAGNGIYEQYF. CDR3 DNA sequence: TGCGCCAGCAGCTTGGCGGGGAATGGGATCTACGAGCAGTACTTC.

Of note for this clonotype: Just one base apart from a much larger clone, this may be a read error. The rearrangement links TRBV6-5 to TRBJ2-1; D gene ambiguous. The end of the DNA aligns better with TRBJ2-7, so the J call may be wrong. The germline gives CDR1 MNHEY, CDR2 SVGAGI. CDR3 length: 16 amino acids. CDR3 DNA sequence: TGTGCCAGCAGTTACTCGAATTGGGATTCAAACAATGAGCAGTACTTC. Protein: CASSYSNWDSNNEQYF.

The chain uses TRBV7-9 and TRBJ2-7; D is perhaps TRBD1 or TRBD2 (5 bases each). Per the germline V gene, CDR1 is SEHNR and CDR2 is FQNEAQ (reference sequence). V was pared by 5 bases and J by 2 bases, with 16 bases between. This CDR3 has 15 residues. The CDR3 sequence is CASSIEIGTTYEQYF. CDR3 bases: TGTGCCAGCAGCATAGAAATTGGGACCACCTACGAGCAGTACTTC.

In this sample, this clonotype turned up many times. V usage is TRBV3-1 and J usage is TRBJ2-1, with 9 bases that match TRBD1. J gave up 0 bases and V 4 bases, and 16 bases lay outside the gene matches. The CDR3 has 20 residues. Germline V lookup: CDR1 LGHDT, CDR2 YNNKEL (reference sequence). Here the CDR3 DNA reads TGTGCCAGCAGCCCACGACGGGACAGGGAAATCAGCGACTCCTACAATGAGCAGTTCTTC. It specifies CASSPRRDREISDSYNEQFF.

The table lists this clonotype with many counts. The chain combines TRBV10-3 with TRBJ2-7; 11 bases agree with TRBD1. The germline V gene has CDR1 ENHRY and CDR2 SYGVKD. The CDR3 extends over 17 amino acids. V was pared by 5 bases and J by 5 bases, with 14 bases of the junction left unmatched. The CDR3 DNA reads TGTGCCATCAGTAAATTTCTCGGGACAGGGGGTCAGAACGAGCAGTACTTC. This sequence encodes CAISKFLGTGGQNEQYF.